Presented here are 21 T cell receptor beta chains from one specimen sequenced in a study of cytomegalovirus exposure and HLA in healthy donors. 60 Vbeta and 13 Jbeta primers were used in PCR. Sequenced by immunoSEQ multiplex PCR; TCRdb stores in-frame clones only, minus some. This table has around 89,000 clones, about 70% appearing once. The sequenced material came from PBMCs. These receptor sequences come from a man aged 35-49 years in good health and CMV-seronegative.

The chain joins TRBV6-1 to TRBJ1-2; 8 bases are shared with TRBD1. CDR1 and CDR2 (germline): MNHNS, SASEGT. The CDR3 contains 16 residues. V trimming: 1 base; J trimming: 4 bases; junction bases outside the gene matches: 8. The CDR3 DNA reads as TGTGCCAGCAGTGAAGGTAGACCAGGGGGCTCCTATGGCTACACCTTC. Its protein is CASSEGRPGGSYGYTF.

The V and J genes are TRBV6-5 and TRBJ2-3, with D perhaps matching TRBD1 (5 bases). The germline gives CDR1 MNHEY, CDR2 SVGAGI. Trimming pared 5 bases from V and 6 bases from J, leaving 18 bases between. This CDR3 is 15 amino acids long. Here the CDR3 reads CASSPGSTRRDTQYF. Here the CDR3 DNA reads TGTGCCAGCAGTCCAGGGTCAACCCGTCGGGATACGCAGTATTTT.

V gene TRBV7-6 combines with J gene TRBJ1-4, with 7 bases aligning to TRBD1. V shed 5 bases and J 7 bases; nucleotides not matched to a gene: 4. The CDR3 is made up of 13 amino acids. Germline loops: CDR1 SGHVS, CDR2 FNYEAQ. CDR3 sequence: CASSRGQSEKLFF. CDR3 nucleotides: TGTGCCAGCAGCCGGGGACAGAGTGAAAAACTGTTTTTT. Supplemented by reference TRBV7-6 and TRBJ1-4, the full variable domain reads GAGVSQSPRYKVTKRGQDVALRCDPISGHVSLYWYRQALGQGPEFLTYFNYEAQQDKSGLPNDRFSAERPEGSISTLTIQRTEQRDSAMYRCASSRGQSEKLFFGSGTQLSVL.

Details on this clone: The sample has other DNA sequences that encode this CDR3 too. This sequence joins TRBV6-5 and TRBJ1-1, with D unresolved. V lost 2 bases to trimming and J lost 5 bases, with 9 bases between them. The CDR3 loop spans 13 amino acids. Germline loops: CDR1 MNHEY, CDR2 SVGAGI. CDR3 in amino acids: CASSYGRGTEAFF. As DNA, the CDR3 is TGTGCCAGCAGTTACGGGCGGGGAACTGAAGCTTTCTTT.

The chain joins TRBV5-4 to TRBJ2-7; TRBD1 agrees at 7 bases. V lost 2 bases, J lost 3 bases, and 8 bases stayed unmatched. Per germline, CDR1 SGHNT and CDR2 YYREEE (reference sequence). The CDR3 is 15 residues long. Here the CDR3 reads CASSFFDRVNYEQYF. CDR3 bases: TGTGCCAGCAGCTTCTTCGACAGGGTGAACTACGAGCAGTACTTC.

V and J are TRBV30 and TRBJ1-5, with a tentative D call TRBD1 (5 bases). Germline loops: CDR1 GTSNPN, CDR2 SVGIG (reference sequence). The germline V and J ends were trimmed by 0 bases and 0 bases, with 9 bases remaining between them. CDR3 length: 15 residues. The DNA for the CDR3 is TGTGCCTGGAGTGTATCGGGGGTTAGCAATCAGCCCCAGCATTTT. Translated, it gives CAWSVSGVSNQPQHF.

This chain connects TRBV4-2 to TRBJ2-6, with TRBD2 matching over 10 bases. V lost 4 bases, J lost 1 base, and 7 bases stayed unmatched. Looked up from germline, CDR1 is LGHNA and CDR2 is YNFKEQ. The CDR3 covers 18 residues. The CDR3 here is CASSPIAGGPSGANVLTF. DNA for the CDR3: TGTGCCAGCAGCCCCATAGCGGGGGGACCTTCTGGGGCCAACGTCCTGACTTTC.

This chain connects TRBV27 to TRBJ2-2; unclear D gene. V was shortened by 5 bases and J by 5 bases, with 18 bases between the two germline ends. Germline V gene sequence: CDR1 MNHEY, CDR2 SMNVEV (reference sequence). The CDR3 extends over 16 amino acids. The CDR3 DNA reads TGTGCCAGCAGTCTTCAGACCGAGTTGAGGACCGGGGAGCTGTTTTTT. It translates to CASSLQTELRTGELFF.

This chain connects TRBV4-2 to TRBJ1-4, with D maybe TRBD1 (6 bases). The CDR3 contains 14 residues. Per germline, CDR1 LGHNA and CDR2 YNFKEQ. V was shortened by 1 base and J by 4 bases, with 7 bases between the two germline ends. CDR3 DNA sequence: TGTGCCAGCAGCCAAGGGACAGATAATGAAAAACTGTTTTTT. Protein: CASSQGTDNEKLFF.

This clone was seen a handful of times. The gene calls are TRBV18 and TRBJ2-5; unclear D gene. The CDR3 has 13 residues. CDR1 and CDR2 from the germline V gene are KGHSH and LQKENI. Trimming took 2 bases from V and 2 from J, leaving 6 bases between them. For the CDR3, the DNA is TGTGCCAGCTCACCAGGCCTTCAAGAGACCCAGTACTTC. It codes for CASSPGLQETQYF.

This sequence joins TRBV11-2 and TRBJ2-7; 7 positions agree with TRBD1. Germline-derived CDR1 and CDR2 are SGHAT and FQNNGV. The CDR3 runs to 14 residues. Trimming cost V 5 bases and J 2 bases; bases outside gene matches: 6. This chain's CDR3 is CASSPGDRTYEQYF. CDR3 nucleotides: TGTGCCAGCAGCCCAGGGGACAGAACCTACGAGCAGTACTTC.

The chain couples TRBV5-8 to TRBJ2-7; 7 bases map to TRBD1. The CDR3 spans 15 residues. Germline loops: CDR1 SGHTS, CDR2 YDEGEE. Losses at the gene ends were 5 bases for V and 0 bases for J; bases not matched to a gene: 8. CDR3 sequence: CASRFDRARSYEQYF. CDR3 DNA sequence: TGTGCCAGCAGATTCGACAGGGCTCGCTCCTACGAGCAGTACTTC.

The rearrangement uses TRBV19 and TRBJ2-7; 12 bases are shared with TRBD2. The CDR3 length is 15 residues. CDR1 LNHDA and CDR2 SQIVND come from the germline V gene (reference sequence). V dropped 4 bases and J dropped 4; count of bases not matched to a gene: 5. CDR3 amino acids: CASSTSGGARYEQYF. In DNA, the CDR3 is TGTGCCAGTAGTACTAGCGGGGGGGCCCGGTACGAGCAGTACTTC.

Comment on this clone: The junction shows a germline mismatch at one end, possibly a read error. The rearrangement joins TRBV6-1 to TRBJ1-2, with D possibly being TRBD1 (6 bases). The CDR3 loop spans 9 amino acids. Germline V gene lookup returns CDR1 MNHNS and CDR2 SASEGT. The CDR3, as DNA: TGTGCCAGCAGCCCCGGGACAATTTTC. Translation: CASSPGTIF.

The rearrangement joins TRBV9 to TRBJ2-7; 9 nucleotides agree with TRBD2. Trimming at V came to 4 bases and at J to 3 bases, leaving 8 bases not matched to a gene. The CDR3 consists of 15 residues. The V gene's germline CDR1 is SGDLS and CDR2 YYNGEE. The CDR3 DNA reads TGTGCCAGCAGCTTCCGTAGCGGGGGACTCTACGAGCAGTACTTC. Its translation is CASSFRSGGLYEQYF.

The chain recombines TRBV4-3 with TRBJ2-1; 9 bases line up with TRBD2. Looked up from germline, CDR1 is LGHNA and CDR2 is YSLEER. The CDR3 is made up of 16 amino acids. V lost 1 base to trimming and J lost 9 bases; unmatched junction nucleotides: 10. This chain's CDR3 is CASSQANLAGSGEQFF. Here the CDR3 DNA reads TGCGCCAGCAGCCAAGCAAATCTAGCGGGATCGGGTGAGCAGTTCTTC.

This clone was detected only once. CDR3 nucleotide sequence: TGTGCCAGCAGTTTCGAGGGCGTTGTCTCCTACAATGAGCAGTTCTTC. Protein: CASSFEGVVSYNEQFF. V and J are TRBV28 and TRBJ2-1, with a possible D match to TRBD2 (5 bases). Germline V gene lookup returns CDR1 MDHEN and CDR2 SYDVKM. Deletions cut 3 bases from V and 0 bases from J, with 12 bases between. The CDR3 is made up of 16 amino acids. The complete variable domain, with remaining parts taken from reference TRBV28 and TRBJ2-1, reads DVKVTQSSRYLVKRTGEKVFLECVQDMDHENMFWYRQDPGLGLRLIYFSYDVKMKEKGDIPEGYSVSREKKERFSLILESASTNQTSMYLCASSFEGVVSYNEQFFGPGTRLTVL.

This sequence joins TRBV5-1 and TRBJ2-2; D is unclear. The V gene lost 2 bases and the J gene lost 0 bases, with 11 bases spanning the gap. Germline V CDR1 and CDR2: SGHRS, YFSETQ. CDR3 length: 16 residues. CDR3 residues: CASSLLEPTNTGELFF. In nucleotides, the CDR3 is TGCGCCAGCAGCTTATTAGAGCCAACGAACACCGGGGAGCTGTTTTTT. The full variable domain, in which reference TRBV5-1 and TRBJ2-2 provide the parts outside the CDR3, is KAGVTQTPRYLIKTRGQQVTLSCSPISGHRSVSWYQQTPGQGLQFLFEYFSETQRNKGNFPGRFSGRQFSNSRSEMNVSTLELGDSALYLCASSLLEPTNTGELFFGEGSRLTVL.

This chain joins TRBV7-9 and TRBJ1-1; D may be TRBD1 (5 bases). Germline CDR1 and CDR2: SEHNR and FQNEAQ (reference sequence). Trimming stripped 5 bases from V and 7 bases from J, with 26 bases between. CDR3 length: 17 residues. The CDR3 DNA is TGTGCCAGCAGCGTCAGCGTCGGTGGGGAGGGGCGCAATGAAGCTTTCTTT. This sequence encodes CASSVSVGGEGRNEAFF.

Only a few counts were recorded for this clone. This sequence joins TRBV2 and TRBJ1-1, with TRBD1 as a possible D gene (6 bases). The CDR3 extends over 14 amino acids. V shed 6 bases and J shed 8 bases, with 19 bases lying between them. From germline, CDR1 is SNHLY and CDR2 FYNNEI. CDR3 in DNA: TGTGCCAGCAGACCAGAAGGACAGAATCCCGAAGCTTTCTTT. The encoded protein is CASRPEGQNPEAFF.

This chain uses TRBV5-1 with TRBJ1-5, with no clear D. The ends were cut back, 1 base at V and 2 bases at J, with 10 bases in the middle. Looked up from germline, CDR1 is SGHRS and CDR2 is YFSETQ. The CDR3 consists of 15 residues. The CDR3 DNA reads TGCGCCAGCAGCTTGAGTGGGCTCGGCAATCAGCCCCAGCATTTT. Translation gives CASSLSGLGNQPQHF.